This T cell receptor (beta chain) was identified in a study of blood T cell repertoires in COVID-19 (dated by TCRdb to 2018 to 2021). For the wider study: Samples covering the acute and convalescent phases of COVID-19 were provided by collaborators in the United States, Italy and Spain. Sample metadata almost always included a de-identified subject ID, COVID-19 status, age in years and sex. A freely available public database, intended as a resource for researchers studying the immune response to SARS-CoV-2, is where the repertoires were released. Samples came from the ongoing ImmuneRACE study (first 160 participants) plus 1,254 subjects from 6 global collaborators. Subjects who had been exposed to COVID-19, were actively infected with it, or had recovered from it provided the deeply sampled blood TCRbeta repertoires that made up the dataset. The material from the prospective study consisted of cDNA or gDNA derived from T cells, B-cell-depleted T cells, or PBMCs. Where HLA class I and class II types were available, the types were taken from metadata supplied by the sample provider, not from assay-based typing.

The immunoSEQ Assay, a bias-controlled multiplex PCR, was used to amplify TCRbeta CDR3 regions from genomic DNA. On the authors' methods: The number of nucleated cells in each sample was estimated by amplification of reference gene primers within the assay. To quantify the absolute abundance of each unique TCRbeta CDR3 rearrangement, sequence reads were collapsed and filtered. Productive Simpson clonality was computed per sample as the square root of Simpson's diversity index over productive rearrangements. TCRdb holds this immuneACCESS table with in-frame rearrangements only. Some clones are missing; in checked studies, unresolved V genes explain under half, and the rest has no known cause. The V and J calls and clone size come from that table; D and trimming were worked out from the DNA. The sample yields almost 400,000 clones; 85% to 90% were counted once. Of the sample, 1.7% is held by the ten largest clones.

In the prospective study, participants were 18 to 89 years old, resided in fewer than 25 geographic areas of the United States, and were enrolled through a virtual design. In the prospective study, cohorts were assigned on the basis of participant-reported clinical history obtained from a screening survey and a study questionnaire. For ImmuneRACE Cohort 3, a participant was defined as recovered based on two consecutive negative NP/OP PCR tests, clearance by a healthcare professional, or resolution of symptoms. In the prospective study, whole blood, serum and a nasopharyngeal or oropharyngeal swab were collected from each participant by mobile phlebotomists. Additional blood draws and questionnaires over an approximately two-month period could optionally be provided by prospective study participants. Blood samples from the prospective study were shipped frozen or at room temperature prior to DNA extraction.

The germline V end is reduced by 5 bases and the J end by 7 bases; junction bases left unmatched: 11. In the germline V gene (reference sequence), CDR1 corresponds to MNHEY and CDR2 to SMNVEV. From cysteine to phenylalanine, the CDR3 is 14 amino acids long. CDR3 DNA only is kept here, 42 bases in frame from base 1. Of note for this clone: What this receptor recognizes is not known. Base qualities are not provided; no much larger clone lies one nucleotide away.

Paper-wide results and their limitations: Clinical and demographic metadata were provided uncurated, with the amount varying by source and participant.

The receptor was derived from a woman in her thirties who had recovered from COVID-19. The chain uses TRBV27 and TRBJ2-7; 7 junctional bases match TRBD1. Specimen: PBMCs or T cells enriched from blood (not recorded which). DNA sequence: TGTGCCAGCAGTCCACGACAGGGAACCGGGGAGCAGTACTTC. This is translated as CASSPRQGTGEQYF.